The clone carrying this T cell receptor (beta chain) was counted ten times or more. Its antigen is currently unknown. The data are from a study of early T cells in non-severe SARS-CoV-2 infection. On the study more broadly: Chains stayed unpaired after sequencing of bulk RNA from unsorted whole blood. General study findings and limits: VDJdb-based matching was biased toward anti-spike CD8 responses and missed private and CD4 specificities.

Individual cDNA molecules each received unique molecular identifiers attached to them. TCRdb re-derived calls from the 5' RACE reads in MiXCR, one entry per CDR3 protein. The profile covers more than 85,000 distinct CDR3 sequences, with about an eighth appearing a single time and approximately 6% taken by the ten largest. The CDR3 spans 10 residues. With 8 bases removed from V and 15 bases from J, the gap between germline ends came to 11 bases. The sample comprised whole blood. The gene calls are TRBV12-3 or TRBV12-4 and TRBJ1-6; D is uncertain. The receptor's source is an adult who was a healthcare worker with PCR-confirmed SARS-CoV-2 infection or an uninfected control (not recorded which). The CDR3 here is CASPKYLLHF. CDR3 in DNA: TGTGCCAGCCCGAAGTATCTCCTCCACTTT.